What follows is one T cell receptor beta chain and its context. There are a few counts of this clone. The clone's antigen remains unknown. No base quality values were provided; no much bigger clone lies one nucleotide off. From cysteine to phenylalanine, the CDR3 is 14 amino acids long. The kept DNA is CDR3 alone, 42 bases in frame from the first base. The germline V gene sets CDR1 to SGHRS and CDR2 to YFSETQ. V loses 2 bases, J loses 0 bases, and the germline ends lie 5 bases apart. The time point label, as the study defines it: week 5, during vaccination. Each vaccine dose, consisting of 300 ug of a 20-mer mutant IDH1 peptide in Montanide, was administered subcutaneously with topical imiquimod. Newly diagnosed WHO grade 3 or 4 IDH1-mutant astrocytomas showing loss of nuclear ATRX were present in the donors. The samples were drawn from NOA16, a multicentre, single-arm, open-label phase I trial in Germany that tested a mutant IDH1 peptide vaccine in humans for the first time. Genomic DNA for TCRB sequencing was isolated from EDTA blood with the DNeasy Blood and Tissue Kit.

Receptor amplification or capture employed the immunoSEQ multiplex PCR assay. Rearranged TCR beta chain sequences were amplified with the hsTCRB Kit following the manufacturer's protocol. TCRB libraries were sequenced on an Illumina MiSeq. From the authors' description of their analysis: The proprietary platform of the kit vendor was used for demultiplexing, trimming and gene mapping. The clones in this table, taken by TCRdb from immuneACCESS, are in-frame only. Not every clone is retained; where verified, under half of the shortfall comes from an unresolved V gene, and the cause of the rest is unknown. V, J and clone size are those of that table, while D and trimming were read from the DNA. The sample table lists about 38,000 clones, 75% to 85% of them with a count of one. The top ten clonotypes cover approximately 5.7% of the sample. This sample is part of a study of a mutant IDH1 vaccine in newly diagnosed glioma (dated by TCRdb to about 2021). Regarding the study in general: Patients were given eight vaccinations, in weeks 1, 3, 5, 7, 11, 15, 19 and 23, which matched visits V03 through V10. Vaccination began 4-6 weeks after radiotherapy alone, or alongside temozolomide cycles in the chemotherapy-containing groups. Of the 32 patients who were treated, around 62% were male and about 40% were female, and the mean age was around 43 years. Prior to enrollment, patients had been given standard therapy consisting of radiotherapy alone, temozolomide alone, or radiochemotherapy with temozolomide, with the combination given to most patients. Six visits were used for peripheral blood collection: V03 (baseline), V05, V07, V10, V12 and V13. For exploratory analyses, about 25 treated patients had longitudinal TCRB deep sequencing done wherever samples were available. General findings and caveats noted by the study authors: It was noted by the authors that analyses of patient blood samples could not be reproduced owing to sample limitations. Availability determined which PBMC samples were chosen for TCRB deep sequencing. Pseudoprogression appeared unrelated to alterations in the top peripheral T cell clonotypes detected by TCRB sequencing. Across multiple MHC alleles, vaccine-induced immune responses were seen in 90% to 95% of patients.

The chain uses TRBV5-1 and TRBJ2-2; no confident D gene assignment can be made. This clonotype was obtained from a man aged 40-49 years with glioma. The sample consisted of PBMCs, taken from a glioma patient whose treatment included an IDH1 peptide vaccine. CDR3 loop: CASSFYTNTGELFF. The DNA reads TGCGCCAGCAGCTTTTATACGAACACCGGGGAGCTGTTTTTT.